A selection of T cell receptor beta chains follows, all from one sample in a study of blood T cells in healthy people across ages. TCRdb recomputed calls from the 5' RACE reads with MiXCR, one row per CDR3 protein. The sample includes approximately 1.5 million distinct CDR3 sequences, around 35% of them seen just once. Sequencing was done on a sample of blood. The receptors stem from a woman between 25 and 40 years old in good health. CDR3s include the opening cysteine and the closing phenylalanine or tryptophan. D genes are given only for firm matches. Rows give clone size only sometimes, using once, few, many, or a class for an expanded clone.

CASSPGVAWSVEKLFF TGTGCCAGCAGTCCGGGGGTGGCATGGTCGGTGGAAAAACTGTTTTTT TRBV27 NA NA TRBJ1-4
CASSKGQRSSYEQYF TGTGCCAGCAGCAAAGGACAGAGGAGCTCCTACGAGCAGTACTTC TRBV13 NA NA TRBJ2-7
CASSRDRGQDGYTF TGTGCCAGCAGCCGGGACAGGGGTCAGGATGGCTACACCTTC TRBV5-5 NA TRBD1 TRBJ1-2
CASRTIGNTIYF TGTGCCAGCAGAACCATTGGAAACACCATATATTTT TRBV6-2/TRBV6-3 NA NA TRBJ1-3
CASSTGGLDSYEQYF TGTGCCAGCAGTACCGGAGGTCTCGACTCCTACGAGCAGTACTTC TRBV12-3/TRBV12-4 NA NA TRBJ2-7
CASSFGGGYNEQYF TGTGCCAGCAGCTTCGGGGGGGGATACAATGAGCAGTACTTC TRBV7-6 NA TRBD2 TRBJ2-7
CSASGGGGPYTGELFF TGCAGTGCATCGGGGGGGGGAGGGCCTTACACCGGGGAGCTGTTTTTT TRBV20-1 NA TRBD2 TRBJ2-2
CASSLAGDRVDSVTF TGTGCCAGCAGCTTAGCTGGGGACAGGGTTGACAGCGTCACCTTC TRBV7-9 few TRBD1 TRBJ1-2
CASSFGTSGRGGTDTQYF TGTGCCAGCAGCTTCGGGACTAGCGGGAGGGGTGGCACAGATACGCAGTATTTT TRBV5-4 few TRBD2 TRBJ2-3
CSVEGRRGRVGRMNTEAFF TGCAGCGTTGAAGGTCGCAGGGGGCGCGTTGGACGCATGAACACTGAAGCTTTCTTT TRBV29-1 NA TRBD1 TRBJ1-1
CAISESSFGDTEAFF TGTGCCATCAGTGAGTCCTCATTCGGAGACACTGAAGCTTTCTTT TRBV10-3 few NA TRBJ1-1
CSALPGGRANVQETQYF TGCAGTGCTCTGCCGGGGGGGCGGGCGAACGTCCAAGAGACCCAGTACTTC TRBV20-1 NA TRBD2 TRBJ2-5
CASSLSAFRAGANVLTF TGTGCCAGCAGTTTATCTGCGTTCCGGGCTGGGGCCAACGTCCTGACTTTC TRBV28 NA NA TRBJ2-6
CASQEVYGYTF TGTGCCTCACAGGAGGTCTATGGCTACACCTTC TRBV30 once NA TRBJ1-2
CASTFRGIEQFF TGTGCCAGCACCTTTAGGGGTATTGAGCAGTTCTTC TRBV7-9 few NA TRBJ2-1
CASSITGTAETQYF TGTGCCAGCAGTATAACCGGGACAGCAGAGACCCAGTACTTC TRBV6-5 few TRBD1 TRBJ2-5
CASSFAMNTGKLFF TGTGCCAGCAGCTTCGCTATGAACACCGGGAAGCTGTTTTTT TRBV7-2 NA NA TRBJ2-2
CASSLRRIRELFF TGTGCCAGCAGTTTACGGCGGATCAGGGAGCTGTTTTTT TRBV28 NA NA TRBJ2-2
CASSLESVPYSGANVLTF TGTGCCAGCAGCCTGGAATCGGTGCCGTACTCTGGGGCCAACGTCCTGACTTTC TRBV5-6 NA NA TRBJ2-6
CASSSHGAYNEQFF TGTGCCAGCAGCTCCCACGGAGCCTACAATGAGCAGTTCTTC TRBV7-3 NA NA TRBJ2-1
CASSLSGAINSPLHF TGTGCCAGCAGCCTGTCGGGGGCTATTAATTCACCCCTCCACTTT TRBV7-2 NA NA TRBJ1-6
CSARGLDREDTEAFF TGCAGTGCTAGGGGTCTAGACAGGGAAGACACTGAAGCTTTCTTT TRBV20-1 NA TRBD1 TRBJ1-1
CATRAPESNEKLFF TGTGCCACCCGGGCCCCCGAGTCTAATGAAAAACTGTTTTTT TRBV10-3 few NA TRBJ1-4
CASSSTPRGTPLHF TGTGCCAGCAGTTCAACCCCCAGGGGGACACCCCTCCACTTT TRBV27 NA TRBD1 TRBJ1-6
CSAAGLAGDYEQYF TGCAGCGCCGCGGGACTAGCGGGAGACTACGAGCAGTACTTC TRBV29-1 many TRBD2 TRBJ2-7
CSARNGYTF TGCAGTGCTAGAAACGGCTACACCTTC TRBV20-1 NA NA TRBJ1-2
CVSSESASSDSYEQYF TGCGTCAGCAGTGAGTCAGCCTCGTCAGACTCCTACGAGCAGTACTTC TRBV10-2 NA NA TRBJ2-7
CASSLWGRGTGERFF NA TRBV27 NA NA TRBJ2-2
CASSELPTGYSNQPQHF TGTGCCAGCAGTGAGTTACCCACAGGTTATAGCAATCAGCCCCAGCATTTT TRBV27 NA NA TRBJ1-5
CASSFSGYYNEQFF TGTGCCAGCAGTTTCAGCGGGTACTACAATGAGCAGTTCTTC TRBV28 once NA TRBJ2-1
CASSALPTGETQYF TGTGCCAGCAGCGCACTTCCCACGGGCGAGACCCAGTACTTC TRBV7-2 many NA TRBJ2-5
CSARPKDRLLVPLHF TGCAGTGCTAGACCTAAAGACAGACTATTGGTGCCCCTCCACTTT TRBV20-1 few NA TRBJ1-6
CSATADNEQFF TGCAGCGCGACAGCGGACAATGAGCAGTTCTTC TRBV20-1 NA NA TRBJ2-1
CASGPKSYNEQFF TGTGCCAGCGGCCCCAAATCCTACAATGAGCAGTTCTTC TRBV5-4 NA NA TRBJ2-1
CAWSPGVYGYTF TGTGCCTGGAGCCCGGGAGTCTATGGCTACACCTTC TRBV30 few NA TRBJ1-2
CASSLAGDRGPGANVLTF TGTGCCAGCAGTCTTGCGGGGGACAGGGGGCCCGGGGCCAACGTCCTGACTTTC TRBV6-1 NA TRBD1 TRBJ2-6
CATSGRGHYGYTF TGTGCCACCAGCGGACGGGGGCACTATGGCTACACCTTC TRBV15 many NA TRBJ1-2
CASSEGQVEQYF TGTGCCAGCAGCGAAGGACAGGTCGAGCAGTACTTC TRBV7-9 few TRBD1 TRBJ2-7
CSATQTRYNEQFF TGCAGTGCTACTCAAACAAGGTACAATGAGCAGTTCTTC TRBV20-1 NA NA TRBJ2-1
CASSVGPGRTYEQYF TGTGCCAGCAGTGTAGGGCCGGGCCGGACCTACGAGCAGTACTTC TRBV2 few NA TRBJ2-7
CAISESTSSYEQYF TGTGCCATCAGTGAGTCGACCAGCAGCTACGAGCAGTACTTC TRBV10-3 NA NA TRBJ2-7
CASSLQFRAEGTDTQYF TGTGCCAGCAGCTTACAATTCAGAGCGGAGGGAACAGATACGCAGTATTTT TRBV7-9 NA NA TRBJ2-3
CSAKVTGSSNSPLHF TGCAGTGCTAAAGTGACAGGGAGTTCTAACTCACCCCTCCACTTT TRBV20-1 NA TRBD1 TRBJ1-6
CASSAVLAQQETQYF TGTGCCAGCAGTGCCGTACTAGCGCAGCAAGAGACCCAGTACTTC TRBV6-2/TRBV6-3 few TRBD2 TRBJ2-5
CASSFPTGVDTQYF TGTGCCAGCAGCTTCCCAACCGGGGTAGATACGCAGTATTTT TRBV7-9 few NA TRBJ2-3
CASSLATSMASGYTDTQYF TGTGCCAGCAGCTTAGCAACCTCCATGGCTAGCGGGTACACAGATACGCAGTATTTT TRBV7-9 few TRBD2 TRBJ2-3
CASSAKPSGRAYNEQFF TGTGCCAGCAGTGCGAAGCCCAGCGGGAGGGCATACAATGAGCAGTTCTTC TRBV27 many TRBD2 TRBJ2-1
CASSVAEGEDYGYTF TGTGCCAGCAGCGTAGCGGAGGGGGAGGACTATGGCTACACCTTC TRBV9 few NA TRBJ1-2
CASSFSRDARGNNEQFF TGTGCCAGCAGCTTCAGTCGGGACGCCCGGGGGAACAATGAGCAGTTCTTC TRBV7-6 few NA TRBJ2-1
CASSWGTGVDEQFF TGTGCCAGCAGTTGGGGGACAGGGGTCGATGAGCAGTTCTTC TRBV28 NA TRBD1 TRBJ2-1
CASSETRGSSYNSPLHF TGTGCCAGCAGTGAAACCAGGGGGAGCTCCTATAATTCACCCCTCCACTTT TRBV25-1 few TRBD1 TRBJ1-6
CASSVENGTEETQYF TGTGCCAGCAGCGTGGAAAACGGGACAGAAGAGACCCAGTACTTC TRBV9 NA TRBD1 TRBJ2-5
CASSLELAGGGLWETQYF TGTGCCAGCAGCTTAGAACTGGCGGGAGGGGGGTTATGGGAGACCCAGTACTTC TRBV11-2 few TRBD2 TRBJ2-5